One and the same sample provided the 31 T cell receptor beta chains below, sequenced in a study of glioma-infiltrating T cells after dendritic cell vaccination. Only in-frame clones appear in the TCRdb table, and some are missing; sequencing was by immunoSEQ multiplex PCR. The data contain 20,000 to 30,000 clones, roughly 86% of them singletons. Time point noted: after dendritic cell vaccination, including at tumor progression/relapse. The material was blood, obtained after dendritic cell vaccination. These receptors originate from a human donor with glioblastoma.

The chain is built from TRBV27 and TRBJ1-4; no reliable D call. The CDR3 covers 11 residues. Between the trimmed V and J ends, which lost 7 bases and 5 bases, there was a span of 5 bases. Germline values: CDR1 MNHEY, CDR2 SMNVEV (reference sequence). CDR3 sequence: CASKENEKLFF. The CDR3 nucleotides are TGTGCCAGCAAGGAGAATGAAAAACTGTTTTTT.

This rearrangement joins TRBV15 to TRBJ2-7, with 7 bases fitting TRBD2. Germline lookup yields CDR1 LNHNV and CDR2 YYDKDF (reference sequence). This CDR3 region has 15 residues. Germline trimming cut 0 bases from V and 2 bases from J; bases unmatched to any gene: 4. The DNA of the CDR3 is TGTGCCACCAGCAGAGATCCGGGGGGAGCCTACGAGCAGTACTTC. This translates into CATSRDPGGAYEQYF.

V usage is TRBV2 and J usage is TRBJ2-2; 8 bases agree with TRBD2. J was trimmed by 6 bases and V by 6 bases; bases with no gene match: 9. The CDR3 loop spans 15 amino acids. Germline CDR1 and CDR2: SNHLY and FYNNEI. The CDR3 loop is CASRLLAGSSGELFF. CDR3 DNA sequence: TGTGCCAGCAGGCTCTTAGCGGGGTCTTCCGGGGAGCTGTTTTTT. The full variable domain, in which reference TRBV2 and TRBJ2-2 provide the parts outside the CDR3, is EPEVTQTPSHQVTQMGQEVILRCVPISNHLYFYWYRQILGQKVEFLVSFYNNEISEKSEIFDDQFSVERPDGSNFTLKIRSTKLEDSAMYFCASRLLAGSSGELFFGEGSRLTVL.

The chain is built from TRBV2 and TRBJ2-3; TRBD2 matches at 8 bases. Germline V lookup: CDR1 SNHLY, CDR2 FYNNEI. V lost 7 bases to trimming and J lost 5 bases; unmatched junction nucleotides: 8. The CDR3 is 14 residues long. The CDR3 sequence: CASNGLADEDTQYF. The CDR3 region has the DNA TGTGCCAGCAATGGACTAGCCGATGAAGATACGCAGTATTTT.

The gene calls are TRBV5-6 and TRBJ1-2, with no clear D. CDR3 length: 13 residues. V was trimmed by 4 bases and J by 9 bases, leaving 16 bases between them. CDR1 is SGHDT and CDR2 is YYEEEE in the germline V gene. The DNA of the CDR3 is TGTGCCAGCAGCGGGGATCTGGAGGATAGCTACACCTTC. This codes for CASSGDLEDSYTF.

V is TRBV5-4 and J is TRBJ1-4; unclear D gene. CDR3 length: 15 residues. CDR1 is SGHNT and CDR2 is YYREEE in the germline V gene (reference sequence). V was clipped by 4 bases and J by 8 bases, with 18 bases between them. CDR3 sequence (DNA): TGTGCCAGCAGCGACTCACCCAATGGAGGCGAAAAACTGTTTTTT. It yields the protein CASSDSPNGGEKLFF. Using reference TRBV5-4 and TRBJ1-4 for the parts outside the CDR3, the full variable domain is ETGVTQSPTHLIKTRGQQVTLRCSSQSGHNTVSWYQQALGQGPQFIFQYYREEENGRGNFPPRFSGLQFPNYSSELNVNALELDDSALYLCASSDSPNGGEKLFFGSGTQLSVL.

CDR3 bases: TGTGCCAGCAGCTTGTCGGGGGGCGCCTATAATTCACCCCTCCACTTT. It translates to CASSLSGGAYNSPLHF. The genes are TRBV7-2 and TRBJ1-6; D might be TRBD1 (6 bases). V was trimmed by 3 bases and J by 2 bases, leaving 11 bases between them. Germline-derived CDR1 and CDR2 are SGHTA and FQGNSA. The CDR3 is 16 amino acids.

The rearrangement joins TRBV18 to TRBJ2-5, with TRBD2 matching over 8 bases. CDR3 length: 16 amino acids. The V gene end was trimmed by 1 base and the J gene end by 5 bases; junction bases not matched to a gene: 9. Per germline, CDR1 KGHSH and CDR2 LQKENI. CDR3 sequence reads: CASSPLPSGGPETQYF. For the CDR3, the DNA is TGTGCCAGCTCACCACTTCCAAGCGGGGGTCCGGAGACCCAGTACTTC.

The J gene is TRBJ1-1, the V gene TRBV18, with D uncertain. Trimming cost V 4 bases and J 1 base, with 16 bases left between them. The CDR3 is 16 amino acids. CDR1 KGHSH and CDR2 LQKENI come from the germline V gene. The CDR3 nucleotides read TGTGCCAGCTCACTTCTGACATCTAAATCGAACACTGAAGCTTTCTTT. It translates to CASSLLTSKSNTEAFF.

J is TRBJ2-5 and V is TRBV7-2; D is perhaps TRBD2 (6 bases). Judging by the DNA end, TRBJ2-7 fits better; the J call may be wrong. This CDR3 region has 13 residues. Germline V gene data show CDR1 as SGHTA and CDR2 as FQGNSA. CDR3 in DNA: TGTGCCAGCAGCCCTAGCGTGGGCTACGAGCAGTACTTC. Its translation is CASSPSVGYEQYF.

V and J are TRBV11-2 and TRBJ2-3, with 12 bases aligning to TRBD2. V lost 6 bases, J lost 5 bases, and 9 bases stayed unmatched. The CDR3 is made up of 16 amino acids. Germline-derived CDR1 and CDR2 are SGHAT and FQNNGV. The CDR3 DNA sequence: TGTGCCAGCAGACTTACTAGCGGGGGGCCGGTAGATACGCAGTATTTT. This encodes CASRLTSGGPVDTQYF.

The chain carries TRBV25-1 and TRBJ2-5, with D unclear. The CDR3 is 11 residues long. The germline gives CDR1 MGHDK, CDR2 SYGVNS. Trimming removed 5 bases from V and 2 bases from J, with 3 bases in between. CDR3 sequence reads: CASSPQETQYF. CDR3 DNA: TGTGCCAGCAGTCCTCAAGAGACCCAGTACTTC. Together with reference TRBV25-1 and TRBJ2-5, the CDR3 gives the full variable domain: EADIYQTPRYLVIGTGKKITLECSQTMGHDKMYWYQQDPGMELHLIHYSYGVNSTEKGDLSSESTVSRIRTEHFPLTLESARPSHTSQYLCASSPQETQYFGPGTRLLVL.

The chain combines TRBV5-5 with TRBJ2-5; TRBD2 matches at 9 bases. The CDR3 length is 16 residues. Germline trimming cut 7 bases from V and 1 base from J; bases unmatched to any gene: 11. In germline, CDR1 is SGHKS, CDR2 YYEKEE (reference sequence). CDR3 sequence reads: CASYHGASGVQETQYF. The CDR3 nucleotides read TGTGCCAGCTACCATGGGGCTAGCGGGGTCCAAGAGACCCAGTACTTC.

The genes are TRBV5-1 and TRBJ2-7; TRBD2 matches at 8 bases. Trimming removed 0 bases from V and 2 bases from J; junction bases left unmatched: 4. This CDR3 contains 15 residues. Germline CDR1 SGHRS, CDR2 YFSETQ. The CDR3 spells CASSLAFGGAYEQYF. The CDR3 region has the DNA TGCGCCAGCAGCTTGGCCTTCGGGGGGGCCTACGAGCAGTACTTC.

The rearrangement links TRBV18 to TRBJ1-3; the D gene is possibly TRBD1 (6 bases). Germline CDR1 KGHSH, CDR2 LQKENI. V lost 3 bases and J lost 0, with 9 bases in between. The CDR3 is made up of 15 amino acids. The CDR3 nucleotides are TGTGCCAGCTCACCCGACAGGAACTCTGGAAACACCATATATTTT. This codes for CASSPDRNSGNTIYF.

The V call is TRBV11-3, the J call TRBJ2-7; D gene uncertain. Trimming shortened V by 1 base and J by 2 bases, and 9 bases separated the two germline ends. The CDR3 sequence is 14 residues long. Germline lookup yields CDR1 SGHNT and CDR2 YENEEA. The CDR3 DNA reads as TGTGCCAGCAGCTTAGTGCCTCGCGCCTACGAGCAGTACTTC. It is translated as CASSLVPRAYEQYF.

The chain carries TRBV10-1 and TRBJ2-7, with 9 bases identical to TRBD1. This CDR3 has 15 amino acids. Germline CDR1 is WNHNN and CDR2 is SYGVQD (reference sequence). With V trimmed by 0 bases and J by 7 bases, 7 bases remained unmatched. In nucleotides, the CDR3 is TGCGCCAGCAGTGAGTCTGGGACAGGGACCAGGGAGCAGTACTTC. Protein sequence: CASSESGTGTREQYF.

The chain employs TRBV5-1 and TRBJ2-2, with 10 bases matching TRBD1. With V trimmed by 3 bases and J by 6 bases, 11 bases remained unmatched. The length of the CDR3 is 17 residues. Germline CDR1 and CDR2: SGHRS and YFSETQ. The CDR3 sequence is CASSSVVGTGVAGELFF. The CDR3 DNA reads as TGCGCCAGCAGCTCGGTCGTCGGGACAGGGGTAGCCGGGGAGCTGTTTTTT. Complete variable domain (other parts from reference TRBV5-1 and TRBJ2-2): KAGVTQTPRYLIKTRGQQVTLSCSPISGHRSVSWYQQTPGQGLQFLFEYFSETQRNKGNFPGRFSGRQFSNSRSEMNVSTLELGDSALYLCASSSVVGTGVAGELFFGEGSRLTVL.

V usage is TRBV5-4 and J usage is TRBJ1-6; the D gene is possibly TRBD1 (5 bases). The CDR3 consists of 15 residues. Per the germline V gene, CDR1 is SGHNT and CDR2 is YYREEE (reference sequence). The V gene lost 2 bases and the J gene lost 7 bases, with 13 bases spanning the gap. CDR3 sequence reads: CASSLEAGQNSPLHF. The CDR3, as DNA: TGTGCCAGCAGCTTAGAGGCAGGGCAAAATTCACCCCTCCACTTT.

This sequence joins TRBV10-3 and TRBJ1-2; 7 nucleotides agree with TRBD1. The germline CDR1 and CDR2 sequences are ENHRY and SYGVKD. Losses at the gene ends were 6 bases for V and 5 bases for J; bases not matched to a gene: 9. The CDR3 spans 14 residues. The CDR3 region is CAISRQGRGYGYTF. CDR3 bases: TGTGCCATCAGCAGACAGGGCAGGGGGTATGGCTACACCTTC.

The table lists this clone with a count of one. The V gene is TRBV7-9, the J gene TRBJ1-2; tentative D call: TRBD1 (6 bases). The CDR3 has 13 residues. Germline loops: CDR1 SEHNR, CDR2 FQNEAQ (reference sequence). V was cut by 5 bases and J by 4 bases, with 11 bases left in between. CDR3 loop: CASSQDSAYGYTF. Written as DNA, the CDR3 is TGTGCCAGCAGCCAGGACAGCGCCTATGGCTACACCTTC.

The CDR3 loop reads CASSQELREKLFF. The CDR3 nucleotides are TGTGCCAGCAGCCAAGAACTGCGGGAAAAACTGTTTTTT. This sequence joins TRBV14 and TRBJ1-4, with D uncertain. CDR1 and CDR2 from the germline V gene are SGHDN and FVKESK. Trimming took 0 bases from V and 8 from J, leaving 7 bases between them. This CDR3 comprises 13 residues.

The V call is TRBV6-1, the J call TRBJ1-1; D is uncertain. CDR1 is MNHNS and CDR2 is SASEGT in the germline V gene. The CDR3 is made up of 17 amino acids. V was trimmed by 4 bases and J by 0 bases, leaving 18 bases between them. The CDR3 region is CASSASLWGAMNTEAFF. Here the CDR3 DNA reads TGTGCCAGCAGTGCGAGTCTGTGGGGAGCCATGAACACTGAAGCTTTCTTT.

This chain joins TRBV5-8 and TRBJ1-4; D is ambiguous. In germline, CDR1 is SGHTS, CDR2 YDEGEE. With 2 bases removed from V and 3 bases from J, the gap between germline ends came to 11 bases. This CDR3 is 15 amino acids long. CDR3 protein: CASSLTADSNEKLFF. In nucleotides, the CDR3 is TGTGCCAGCAGCTTAACCGCAGATTCTAATGAAAAACTGTTTTTT.

The chain links TRBV5-1 to TRBJ2-2, with 12 bases that match TRBD1. Looked up from germline, CDR1 is SGHRS and CDR2 is YFSETQ. Unmatched junction bases numbered 0, after V lost 5 bases and J lost 4 bases. CDR3 length equals 14 residues. In DNA, the CDR3 is TGCGCCAGCAGGGGACAGGGGGCCACCGGGGAGCTGTTTTTT. This sequence encodes CASRGQGATGELFF.

The V and J genes are TRBV19 and TRBJ1-1, with 10 bases aligning to TRBD1. The CDR3 runs 17 residues. The V and J ends lost 3 bases and 0 bases, in that order; junction bases with no gene match: 7. Germline CDR1 LNHDA, CDR2 SQIVND (reference sequence). CDR3 region: CASSIWGTGEMNTEAFF. The DNA for the CDR3 is TGTGCCAGTAGTATTTGGGGGACAGGGGAGATGAACACTGAAGCTTTCTTT.

Points on this clone: The same CDR3 also results from other DNA sequences found in this sample. The J gene is TRBJ1-6, the V gene TRBV6-1; TRBD1 aligns across 12 bases. CDR1 MNHNS and CDR2 SASEGT come from the germline V gene. V trimming: 3 bases; J trimming: 13 bases; junction bases outside the gene matches: 10. This CDR3 is built from 16 residues. The CDR3 protein is CASSDGGQGAKSPLHF. The DNA of the CDR3 is TGTGCCAGCAGTGATGGGGGACAGGGGGCGAAATCCCCCCTCCACTTT.

The chain carries TRBV30 and TRBJ2-7; TRBD2 matches at 7 bases. V shed 2 bases and J 10 bases; nucleotides not matched to a gene: 8. This CDR3 is 12 amino acids long. Germline V CDR1 and CDR2: GTSNPN, SVGIG (reference sequence). The CDR3 region has the DNA TGTGCCTGGAGTAGCCGGGACTACCCCCAGTACTTC. The encoded protein is CAWSSRDYPQYF.

This chain uses TRBV13 with TRBJ2-2; D is unclear. CDR1 is PRHDT and CDR2 is FYEKMQ in the germline V gene (reference sequence). The CDR3 covers 14 residues. The V end lost 3 bases, the J end lost 7 bases, and 12 bases lay between the germline ends. CDR3 DNA sequence: TGTGCCAGCAGCTTGCGGCGGTCTAACGGGGAGCTGTTTTTT. It specifies CASSLRRSNGELFF.

The V gene is TRBV6-1, the J gene TRBJ1-1; maybe TRBD1 (6 bases). CDR3 size: 12 residues. The germline V and J ends were trimmed by 6 bases and 4 bases, with 9 bases remaining between them. Germline assignment: CDR1 MNHNS and CDR2 SASEGT. DNA of the CDR3: TGTGCCAGCAGCACAGGGTTCACTGAAGCTTTCTTT. This encodes CASSTGFTEAFF.

This clone is a singleton in its sample. The CDR3 nucleotides are TGTGCCAGCAGCTTAGGACCCAGGGGAGATAGTTCACCCCTCCACTTT. Residues: CASSLGPRGDSSPLHF. V gene TRBV7-6 combines with J gene TRBJ1-6, with a possible D match to TRBD1 (6 bases). Germline V gene sequence: CDR1 SGHVS, CDR2 FNYEAQ. The V gene lost 1 base and the J gene lost 9 bases, with 16 bases spanning the gap. The CDR3 runs 16 residues.